The 14 T cell receptor beta chains below were found in one sample sequenced in a study of shared clonotypes between healthy human individuals. Generated by immunoSEQ multiplex PCR, the TCRdb table keeps only in-frame clones and is missing some. In the table there are some 630,000 clones, around 96% of which are singletons. Positive CCR7 selection of CD45RO-negative cells yielded the naive CD8 cells, and terminally differentiated effector memory CD45RA+ cells were excluded. The specimen was naive CD8+ T cells sorted from blood. The receptors were sampled from a woman in her 30s in good health.

V gene TRBV5-6 combines with J gene TRBJ2-1; 11 bases line up with TRBD2. The V gene's germline CDR1 is SGHDT and CDR2 YYEEEE. Trimming cost V 0 bases and J 8 bases; bases outside gene matches: 10. This CDR3 is 17 amino acids long. In nucleotides, the CDR3 is TGTGCCAGCAGCTTGGTATTAGCGGGAGGGGCTTGGGATGAGCAGTTCTTC. Translated: CASSLVLAGGAWDEQFF.

The chain is built from TRBV27 and TRBJ2-7, with 8 bases lining up with TRBD2. The V segment lost 0 bases and the J segment 7 bases; nucleotides outside the gene matches: 8. This CDR3 has 15 residues. Germline V gene sequence: CDR1 MNHEY, CDR2 SMNVEV (reference sequence). CDR3 in amino acids: CASSLSASGLNEQYF. The CDR3 bases are TGTGCCAGCAGTTTATCCGCTAGCGGGTTGAATGAGCAGTACTTC.

Comment on this clone: This specimen includes other DNA sequences encoding the same CDR3. The chain combines TRBV28 with TRBJ1-1; D not resolved. Trimming cost V 3 bases and J 1 base, with 9 bases left between them. The V gene's germline CDR1 is MDHEN and CDR2 SYDVKM. This CDR3 is built from 14 residues. The CDR3 reads CASSFRPSNTEAFF. In DNA form, the CDR3 reads TGTGCCAGCAGTTTCCGGCCTTCGAACACTGAAGCTTTCTTT.

This rearrangement joins TRBV7-9 to TRBJ2-7; D is uncertain. The CDR3 contains 13 residues. Trimming shortened V by 5 bases and J by 9 bases, and 17 bases separated the two germline ends. Germline V lookup: CDR1 SEHNR, CDR2 FQNEAQ (reference sequence). This CDR3 is CASSPPREALQYF. The CDR3 bases are TGTGCCAGCAGCCCCCCCCGAGAGGCCCTGCAGTACTTC.

This clone was recorded once. V and J are TRBV27 and TRBJ2-3; weak D call: TRBD1 (5 bases). Trimming shortened V by 2 bases and J by 5 bases, and 14 bases separated the two germline ends. The CDR3 spans 15 residues. Germline CDR1 MNHEY, CDR2 SMNVEV (reference sequence). CDR3 sequence: CASSLADTGGDTQYF. The CDR3 DNA is TGTGCCAGCAGTTTAGCGGACACGGGCGGAGATACGCAGTATTTT.

The chain employs TRBV5-1 and TRBJ2-5; 13 nucleotides align to TRBD2. V shed 4 bases and J 4 bases; nucleotides not matched to a gene: 4. The CDR3 sequence is 15 residues long. The germline gives CDR1 SGHRS, CDR2 YFSETQ. The CDR3 DNA is TGCGCCAGCAGCGAGGGACTAGCGGGACCAGAGACCCAGTACTTC. It specifies CASSEGLAGPETQYF.

V is TRBV6-5 and J is TRBJ1-2, with D perhaps matching TRBD1 (6 bases). The germline CDR1 and CDR2 sequences are MNHEY and SVGAGI. The CDR3 covers 14 residues. Trimming stripped 4 bases from V and 4 bases from J, with 13 bases between. CDR3 sequence reads: CASSSDGGLYGYTF. The CDR3 nucleotides are TGTGCCAGCAGTTCGGACGGGGGCCTCTATGGCTACACCTTC.

The chain links TRBV7-8 to TRBJ2-3, with unresolved D. CDR3 size: 16 residues. Germline CDR1 reads SGHVS; CDR2 reads FQNEAQ. The germline V and J ends were trimmed by 0 bases and 2 bases, with 12 bases remaining between them. CDR3 protein: CASSLAQLVNTDTQYF. CDR3 sequence (DNA): TGTGCCAGCAGCTTAGCGCAGCTGGTGAACACAGATACGCAGTATTTT.

The gene calls are TRBV7-9 and TRBJ2-1; 9 bases are shared with TRBD1. V was pared by 6 bases and J by 3 bases, with 3 bases of the junction left unmatched. The CDR3 is made up of 14 amino acids. Germline CDR1 reads SEHNR; CDR2 reads FQNEAQ (reference sequence). CDR3: CASSGDRDYNEQFF. CDR3 in DNA: TGTGCCAGCAGTGGGGACAGGGACTACAATGAGCAGTTCTTC.

This chain uses TRBV28 with TRBJ2-3; D perhaps matches TRBD2 (6 bases). The germline V gene encodes CDR1 MDHEN and CDR2 SYDVKM. Trimming removed 5 bases from V and 3 bases from J, with 18 bases in between. The CDR3 runs 16 residues. The CDR3 is CASSPPRGGKTDTQYF. In DNA, the CDR3 is TGTGCCAGCAGTCCACCTCGGGGCGGGAAGACAGATACGCAGTATTTT.

This clone was recorded only once. This sequence joins TRBV29-1 and TRBJ1-1; maybe TRBD1 (5 bases). The CDR3 has 15 residues. The germline V and J ends were trimmed by 5 bases and 1 base, with 17 bases remaining between them. Germline CDR1 is SQVTM and CDR2 is ANQGSEA. The CDR3 nucleotides are TGCAGCGTTATCGGGGGAGGGATTTCGAACACTGAAGCTTTCTTT. Amino acid sequence: CSVIGGGISNTEAFF.

This rearrangement joins TRBV28 to TRBJ2-3; TRBD2 aligns across 13 bases. Trimming took 1 base from V and 4 from J; bases not matched to a gene: 8. CDR3 length equals 18 residues. In germline, CDR1 is MDHEN, CDR2 SYDVKM. CDR3 residues: CASSLSRLAGGMSDTQYF. The CDR3 DNA reads TGTGCCAGCAGTTTATCAAGACTAGCGGGAGGTATGTCAGATACGCAGTATTTT.

The rearrangement joins TRBV10-1 to TRBJ2-1, with unresolved D. Germline V lookup: CDR1 WNHNN, CDR2 SYGVQD (reference sequence). The CDR3 contains 14 residues. V lost 7 bases to trimming and J lost 1 base, with 11 bases between them. CDR3 region: CASKEWVSYNEQFF. The CDR3 DNA reads as TGCGCCAGCAAGGAGTGGGTATCCTACAATGAGCAGTTCTTC.

This chain links TRBV27 with TRBJ2-1, with D perhaps matching TRBD2 (6 bases). Trimming removed 5 bases from V and 8 bases from J, with 16 bases in between. This CDR3 region has 14 residues. The germline V gene encodes CDR1 MNHEY and CDR2 SMNVEV (reference sequence). CDR3 sequence: CASSNGLPGHEQFF. The DNA of the CDR3 is TGTGCCAGCAGTAACGGACTACCTGGGCATGAGCAGTTCTTC.